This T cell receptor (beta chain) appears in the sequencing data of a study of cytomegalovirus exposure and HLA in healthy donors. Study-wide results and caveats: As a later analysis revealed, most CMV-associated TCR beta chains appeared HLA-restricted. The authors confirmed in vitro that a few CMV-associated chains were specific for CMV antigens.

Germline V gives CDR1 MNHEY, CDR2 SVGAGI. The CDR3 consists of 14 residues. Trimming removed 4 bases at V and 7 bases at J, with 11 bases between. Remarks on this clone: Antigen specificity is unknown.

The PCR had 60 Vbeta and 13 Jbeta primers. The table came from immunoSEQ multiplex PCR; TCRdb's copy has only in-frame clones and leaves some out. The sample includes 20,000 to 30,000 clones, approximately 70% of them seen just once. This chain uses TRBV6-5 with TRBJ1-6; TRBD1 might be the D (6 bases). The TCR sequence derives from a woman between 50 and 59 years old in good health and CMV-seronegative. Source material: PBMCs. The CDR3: CASSSGQSNSPLHF. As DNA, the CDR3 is TGTGCCAGCAGTTCCGGACAGTCCAATTCACCCCTCCACTTT.